The clone carrying this T cell receptor (beta chain) was recorded at least ten times. Antigen specificity is unknown. CD4+ or CD8+ T cells at a count of about a million served as input for the sorted libraries. This entry belongs to a study of neurological immune-mediated disorders. V dropped 5 bases and J dropped 11; count of bases not matched to a gene: 4. The CDR3 is made up of 11 amino acids. CDR1 is SGHVS and CDR2 is FQNEAQ in the germline V gene. In TCRdb, the 5' RACE reads were re-called with MiXCR into one record per CDR3 protein. Of some 30,000 distinct CDR3 sequences in the sample, around 21% were seen once. Study-wide results and caveats: HTLV-1-associated myelopathy had the most TCR clonal expansion, and multiple sclerosis had the least, less than healthy controls.

The sequenced sample was CD4+ T cells from blood. The source is a man in his fifties with HTLV-1-associated myelopathy (HAM/TSP). V usage is TRBV7-8 and J usage is TRBJ1-1; 8 nucleotides agree with TRBD1. In DNA, the CDR3 is TGTGCCAGCAGCGGACACAGGGGGGCTTTCTTT. It yields the protein CASSGHRGAFF. Complete variable domain (other parts from reference TRBV7-8 and TRBJ1-1): GAGVSQSPRYKVAKRGQDVALRCDPISGHVSLFWYQQALGQGPEFLTYFQNEAQLDKSGLPSDRFFAERPEGSVSTLKIQRTQQEDSAVYLCASSGHRGAFFGQGTRLTVV.